The 14 T cell receptor beta chains given below trace back to one sample, sequenced in a study of post-analysis software for immune sequencing data. No antigen is known for these receptors. Unique-molecular-identifier-tagged TCR beta cDNA libraries were used. TCRdb re-analysed the PCR reads in MiXCR, keeping a single row per CDR3 protein. The table has more than 350,000 distinct CDR3 sequences, approximately 42% seen once; the top ten hold 7.6%. General observations from the study: TRBV5-6, TRBV5-1 and TRBV20-1 belonged to a set of roughly 5 TRBV segments that were more frequent in patients than controls.

Sequenced material: blood. These receptors were collected from a girl between 2 and 10 years old with multiple sclerosis.

This clonotype was seen only a few times. The chain recombines TRBV5-1 with TRBJ2-7, with D maybe TRBD1 (6 bases). The germline V gene encodes CDR1 SGHRS and CDR2 YFSETQ. Trimming left V 0 bases short and J 3 bases short, with 13 bases between. The CDR3 is made up of 15 amino acids. The CDR3 sequence: CASSLEHWDIYEQYF. The CDR3 region has the DNA TGCGCCAGCAGCTTGGAGCACTGGGACATCTACGAGCAGTACTTC.

J is TRBJ1-5 and V is TRBV6-2 or TRBV6-3, with a possible D match to TRBD1 (6 bases). Germline V gives CDR1 MNHEY, CDR2 SVGEGT. Deletions cut 6 bases from V and 0 bases from J, with 12 bases between. This CDR3 is 15 amino acids long. The CDR3 DNA reads TGTGCCAGCAGAGAACGGACAGTTAGCAATCAGCCCCAGCATTTT. Its translation is CASRERTVSNQPQHF.

In DNA, the CDR3 is TGTGCCAGCAGGGGTGTGGGAAGGGTCTATGGCTACACCTTC. This sequence encodes CASRGVGRVYGYTF. The chain recombines TRBV27 with TRBJ1-2; D is unresolved. CDR1 is MNHEY and CDR2 is SMNVEV in the germline V gene (reference sequence). This CDR3 spans 14 amino acids. V gave up 6 bases and J gave up 4 bases, with 15 bases separating them.

CDR3 protein: CASSSWTGGVSGANVLTF. Here the CDR3 DNA reads TGCGCCAGCAGCTCTTGGACAGGGGGCGTCTCTGGGGCCAACGTCCTGACTTTC. J is TRBJ2-6 and V is TRBV5-1; TRBD1 matches 11 bases. This CDR3 region has 18 residues. Germline CDR1 and CDR2: SGHRS and YFSETQ. The V segment lost 3 bases and the J segment 0 bases; nucleotides outside the gene matches: 5. Full variable domain (missing parts from reference TRBV5-1 and TRBJ2-6): KAGVTQTPRYLIKTRGQQVTLSCSPISGHRSVSWYQQTPGQGLQFLFEYFSETQRNKGNFPGRFSGRQFSNSRSEMNVSTLELGDSALYLCASSSWTGGVSGANVLTFGAGSRLTVL.

As to this clonotype: At one boundary the junction diverges from the germline segment, which might be a read error. The chain is built from TRBV6-6 and TRBJ2-1, with TRBD1 identical over 7 bases. There are 13 residues in the CDR3. The V gene's germline CDR1 is MNHNY and CDR2 SVGAGI (reference sequence). In DNA, the CDR3 is TGTGTCAGCCGTGTAGGGGGCTCATATGAGCAGTTCTTC. Amino acid sequence: CVSRVGGSYEQFF.

This sequence joins TRBV20-1 and TRBJ2-7; TRBD1 agrees at 9 bases. This CDR3 contains 16 residues. Unmatched junction bases numbered 12, after V lost 6 bases and J lost 0 bases. Per the germline V gene, CDR1 is DFQATT and CDR2 is SNEGSKA (reference sequence). As DNA, the CDR3 is TGCAGTGCAACAACTTACAGGGGGCTAAGCTCCTACGAGCAGTACTTC. Protein: CSATTYRGLSSYEQYF.

There are a few counts of this clonotype. The chain has TRBV4-3 and TRBJ1-5; D is unresolved. The germline V gene has CDR1 LGHNA and CDR2 YSLEER. CDR3 length: 15 residues. V dropped 0 bases and J dropped 6 bases, with 12 bases sitting between them. CDR3 bases: TGCGCCAGCAGCCAAGACCGTATTTCTAGTCAGCCCCAGCATTTT. Translating it yields CASSQDRISSQPQHF.

The rearrangement links TRBV29-1 to TRBJ2-3; tentative D call: TRBD1 (6 bases). The CDR3 is 14 amino acids. The V end lost 6 bases, the J end lost 0 bases, and 13 bases lay between the germline ends. Germline values: CDR1 SQVTM, CDR2 ANQGSEA. The CDR3 coding sequence is TGCAGCGTCCGGCAGGGGTCCAGCACAGATACGCAGTATTTT. Protein sequence: CSVRQGSSTDTQYF.

The chain couples TRBV2 to TRBJ2-5; unclear D gene. Per germline, CDR1 SNHLY and CDR2 FYNNEI. The CDR3 spans 13 residues. The V gene lost 1 base and the J gene lost 5 bases, with 8 bases spanning the gap. CDR3 nucleotide sequence: TGTGCCAGCAGTGAAGGTTGGGTGGAGACCCAGTACTTC. It specifies CASSEGWVETQYF.

This chain connects TRBV7-2 to TRBJ1-2; 7 nucleotides agree with TRBD1. The germline V gene encodes CDR1 SGHTA and CDR2 FQGNSA. The CDR3 loop spans 17 amino acids. Germline trimming cut 1 base from V and 1 base from J; bases unmatched to any gene: 9. The CDR3 protein is CASSLGGTARFNYGYTF. The CDR3 nucleotides read TGTGCCAGCAGCTTAGGTGGGACAGCCCGATTTAACTATGGCTACACCTTC.

The V gene is TRBV5-1, the J gene TRBJ2-7; 9 bases are a match to TRBD1. The V and J ends lost 2 bases and 3 bases, in that order; junction bases with no gene match: 6. Germline V gene lookup returns CDR1 SGHRS and CDR2 YFSETQ. The CDR3 is made up of 15 amino acids. The CDR3 coding sequence is TGCGCCAGCAGCTTCATGGGACAGGGTAACTACGAGCAGTACTTC. Amino acids: CASSFMGQGNYEQYF.

This chain uses TRBV28 with TRBJ2-1, with D tentatively TRBD2 (5 bases). Trimming took off 5 bases at V and 0 bases at J, with 23 bases between the two ends. CDR3 length: 19 amino acids. Germline-derived CDR1 and CDR2 are MDHEN and SYDVKM. CDR3 residues: CASSPLRSSSSVSYNEQFF. CDR3 nucleotide sequence: TGTGCCAGCAGTCCCCTCAGGTCTAGCTCGAGCGTCTCCTACAATGAGCAGTTCTTC.

This clonotype was counted only a few times. This sequence joins TRBV15 and TRBJ2-7, with D uncertain. The DNA end lines up better with TRBJ2-5; the J call may be wrong. CDR3 length: 13 residues. CDR1 is LNHNV and CDR2 is YYDKDF in the germline V gene (reference sequence). CDR3 amino acids: CATSREGRETQYF. DNA for the CDR3: TGTGCCACCAGCAGAGAGGGCCGAGAGACCCAGTACTTC.

The CDR3 DNA sequence: TGCAGTGCTAGATCCCCATCCGGGCGGGAGGGCTACGAGCAGTACTTC. It specifies CSARSPSGREGYEQYF. This rearrangement joins TRBV20-1 to TRBJ2-7, with 9 positions matching TRBD2. V lost 2 bases, J lost 3 bases, and 11 bases stayed unmatched. This CDR3 contains 16 residues. Germline-derived CDR1 and CDR2 are DFQATT and SNEGSKA (reference sequence).